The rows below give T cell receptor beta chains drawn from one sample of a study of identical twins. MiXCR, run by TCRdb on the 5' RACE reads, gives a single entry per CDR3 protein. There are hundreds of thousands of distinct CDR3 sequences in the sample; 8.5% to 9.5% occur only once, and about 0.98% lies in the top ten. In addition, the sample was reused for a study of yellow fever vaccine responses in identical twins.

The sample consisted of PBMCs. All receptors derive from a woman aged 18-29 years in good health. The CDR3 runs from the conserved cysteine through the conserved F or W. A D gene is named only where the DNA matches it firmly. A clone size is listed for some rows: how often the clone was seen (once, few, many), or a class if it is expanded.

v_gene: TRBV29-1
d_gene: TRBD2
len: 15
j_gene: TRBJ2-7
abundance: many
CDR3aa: CSVELAGAPLYEQYF
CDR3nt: TGCAGCGTTGAGCTAGCGGGAGCCCCCCTCTACGAGCAGTACTTC

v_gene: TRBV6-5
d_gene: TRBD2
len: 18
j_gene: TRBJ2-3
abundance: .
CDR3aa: CASSYSIGLAGGMDTQYF
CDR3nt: TGTGCCAGCAGTTACTCGATAGGACTAGCGGGAGGGATGGATACGCAGTATTTT

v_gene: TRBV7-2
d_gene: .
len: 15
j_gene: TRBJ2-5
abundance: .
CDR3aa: CASSPWAGSQETQYF
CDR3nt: TGTGCCAGCAGCCCGTGGGCTGGCAGCCAAGAGACCCAGTACTTC

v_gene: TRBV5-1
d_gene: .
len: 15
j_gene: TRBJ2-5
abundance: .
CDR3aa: CASSLEPDPRETQYF
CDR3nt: TGCGCCAGCAGCTTGGAACCGGACCCGAGGGAGACCCAGTACTTC

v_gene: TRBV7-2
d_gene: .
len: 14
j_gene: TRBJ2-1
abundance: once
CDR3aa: CASSLFGAFNEQFF
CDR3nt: TGTGCCAGCAGCCTCTTCGGGGCCTTCAATGAGCAGTTCTTC

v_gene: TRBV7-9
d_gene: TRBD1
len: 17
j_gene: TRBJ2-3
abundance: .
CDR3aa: CASETRQGGRNTDTQYF
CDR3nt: TGTGCCAGCGAAACGAGACAGGGCGGAAGAAACACAGATACGCAGTATTTT

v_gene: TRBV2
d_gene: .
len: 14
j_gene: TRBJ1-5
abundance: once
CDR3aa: CASAKGTGNQPQHF
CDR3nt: TGTGCCAGCGCTAAGGGGACCGGCAATCAGCCCCAGCATTTT

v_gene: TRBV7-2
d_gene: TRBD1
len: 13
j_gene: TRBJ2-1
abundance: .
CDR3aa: CASSSDNRQGLFF
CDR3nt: TGTGCCAGCAGCTCCGACAACCGACAGGGTTTGTTCTTC

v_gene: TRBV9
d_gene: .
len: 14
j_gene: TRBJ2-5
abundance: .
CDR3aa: CASSGGTYQETQYF
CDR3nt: TGTGCCAGCAGCGGAGGGACATACCAAGAGACCCAGTACTTC

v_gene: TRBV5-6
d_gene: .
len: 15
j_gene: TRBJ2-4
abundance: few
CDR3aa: CASSLDQGPKNIQYF
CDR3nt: TGTGCCAGCAGCTTAGATCAGGGGCCCAAAAACATTCAGTACTTC

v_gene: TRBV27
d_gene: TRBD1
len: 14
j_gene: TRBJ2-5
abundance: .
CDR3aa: CASRTGSLQETQYF
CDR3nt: TGTGCCAGCCGGACAGGGAGCCTCCAAGAGACCCAGTACTTC

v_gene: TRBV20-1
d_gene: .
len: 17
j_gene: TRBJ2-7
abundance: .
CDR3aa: CSASLSNSIPPIYEQYF
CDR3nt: TGCAGTGCCTCATTATCCAACTCCATCCCTCCGATCTACGAGCAGTACTTC

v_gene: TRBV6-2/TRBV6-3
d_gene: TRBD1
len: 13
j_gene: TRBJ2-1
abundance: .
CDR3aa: CASSRTGGFEQFF
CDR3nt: TGTGCCAGCAGTAGGACAGGGGGCTTTGAGCAGTTCTTC

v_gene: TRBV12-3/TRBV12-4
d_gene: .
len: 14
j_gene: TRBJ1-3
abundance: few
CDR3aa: CASSKGLSGNTIYF
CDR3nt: TGTGCCAGCAGTAAGGGACTCTCAGGAAACACCATATATTTT

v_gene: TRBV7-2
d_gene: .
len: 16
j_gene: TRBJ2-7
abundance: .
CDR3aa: CASSLSDEPKHYEQYF
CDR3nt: TGTGCCAGCAGCTTGTCCGACGAACCTAAACACTACGAGCAGTACTTC

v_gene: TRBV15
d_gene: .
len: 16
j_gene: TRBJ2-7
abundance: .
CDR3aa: CATSTRGHSKAYEQYF
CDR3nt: TGTGCCACCAGCACCAGAGGCCACTCCAAAGCCTACGAGCAGTACTTC

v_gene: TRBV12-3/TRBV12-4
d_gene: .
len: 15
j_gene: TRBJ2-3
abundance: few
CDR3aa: CASRQHGRGTDTQYF
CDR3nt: TGTGCCAGCAGGCAACACGGTCGGGGCACAGATACGCAGTATTTT

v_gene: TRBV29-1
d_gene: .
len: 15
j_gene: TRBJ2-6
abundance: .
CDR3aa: CSVGGVTSGANVLTF
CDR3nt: TGCAGCGTTGGAGGAGTTACCTCTGGGGCCAACGTCCTGACTTTC

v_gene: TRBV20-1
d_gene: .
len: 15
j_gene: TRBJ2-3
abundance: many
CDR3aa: CSARDRGGGTDTQYF
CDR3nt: TGCAGTGCTAGAGATCGGGGCGGGGGCACAGATACGCAGTATTTT

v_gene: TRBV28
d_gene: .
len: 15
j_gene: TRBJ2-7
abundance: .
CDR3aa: CASSSGAGASYEQYF
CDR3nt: TGTGCCAGCAGTTCTGGGGCCGGAGCCTCCTACGAGCAGTACTTC

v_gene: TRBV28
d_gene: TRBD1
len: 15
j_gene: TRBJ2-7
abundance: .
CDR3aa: CASSLPGGSANEQYF
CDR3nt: TGTGCCAGCAGTTTACCAGGGGGCTCGGCCAACGAGCAGTACTTC

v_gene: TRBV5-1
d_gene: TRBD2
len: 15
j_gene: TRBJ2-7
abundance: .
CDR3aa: CASSAGLAGVREQYF
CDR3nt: TGCGCCAGCAGCGCGGGACTAGCGGGAGTGCGAGAGCAGTACTTC

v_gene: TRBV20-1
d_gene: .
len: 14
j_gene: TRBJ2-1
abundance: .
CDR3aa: CSARVGGAGNEQFF
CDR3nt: TGCAGTGCTAGAGTCGGAGGGGCAGGGAATGAGCAGTTCTTC

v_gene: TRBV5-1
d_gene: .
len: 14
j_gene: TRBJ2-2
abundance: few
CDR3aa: CASSPGTEGGELFF
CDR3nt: TGCGCCAGCAGTCCGGGGACCGAGGGCGGGGAGCTGTTTTTT

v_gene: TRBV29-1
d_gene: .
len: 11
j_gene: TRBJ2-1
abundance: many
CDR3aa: CSVVGYNEQFF
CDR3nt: TGCAGCGTTGTTGGCTACAATGAGCAGTTCTTC

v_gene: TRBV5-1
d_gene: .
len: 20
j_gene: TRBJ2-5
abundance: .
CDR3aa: CASSTQPRDSLYSYQETQYF
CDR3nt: TGCGCCAGCAGCACCCAACCGCGGGACTCCCTATATTCTTACCAAGAGACCCAGTACTTC

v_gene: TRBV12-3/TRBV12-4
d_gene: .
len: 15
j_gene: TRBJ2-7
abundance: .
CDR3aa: CASSMTDPTGYEQYF
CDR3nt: TGTGCCAGCAGTATGACCGACCCCACGGGCTACGAGCAGTACTTC

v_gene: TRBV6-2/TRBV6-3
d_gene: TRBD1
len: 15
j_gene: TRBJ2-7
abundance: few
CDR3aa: CASRPAAGTVYEQYF
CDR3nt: TGTGCCAGCAGACCCGCCGCCGGGACAGTTTACGAGCAGTACTTC

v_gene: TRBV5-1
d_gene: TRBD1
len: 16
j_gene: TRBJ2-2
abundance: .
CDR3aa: CASSLRGQVVTGELFF
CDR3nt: TGCGCCAGCAGCTTGCGGGGACAGGTGGTCACCGGGGAGCTGTTTTTT

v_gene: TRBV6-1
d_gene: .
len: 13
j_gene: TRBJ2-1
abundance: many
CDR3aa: CASRGDSYNEQFF
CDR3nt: TGTGCCAGCAGAGGGGACTCCTACAATGAGCAGTTCTTC

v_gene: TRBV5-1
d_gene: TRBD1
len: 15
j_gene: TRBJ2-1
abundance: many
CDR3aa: CASSLGDRTYNEQFF
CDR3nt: TGCGCCAGCAGCTTGGGGGACAGAACCTACAATGAGCAGTTCTTC

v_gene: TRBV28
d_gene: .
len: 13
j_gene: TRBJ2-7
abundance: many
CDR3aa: CASRPTGLYEQYF
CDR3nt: TGTGCCAGCAGACCGACAGGACTGTACGAGCAGTACTTC

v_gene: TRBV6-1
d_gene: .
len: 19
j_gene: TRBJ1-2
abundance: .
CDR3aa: CASSEASRGPRGTNYGYTF
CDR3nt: TGTGCCAGCAGTGAAGCGTCGAGGGGACCCCGGGGGACTAACTATGGCTACACCTTC

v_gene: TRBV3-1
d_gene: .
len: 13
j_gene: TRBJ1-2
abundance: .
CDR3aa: CASSPEINYGFTF
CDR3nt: TGTGCCAGCAGCCCAGAGATTAACTATGGCTTCACCTTC

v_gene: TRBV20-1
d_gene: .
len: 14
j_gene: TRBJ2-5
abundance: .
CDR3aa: CSARVHGGEETQYF
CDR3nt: TGCAGTGCTAGAGTTCACGGGGGAGAAGAGACCCAGTACTTC

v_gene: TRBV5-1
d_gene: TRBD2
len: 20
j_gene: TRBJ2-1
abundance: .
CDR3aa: CASSLAVLAGSSSSYNEQFF
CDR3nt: TGCGCCAGCAGCTTGGCCGTCCTAGCGGGATCCTCTAGCTCCTACAATGAGCAGTTCTTC

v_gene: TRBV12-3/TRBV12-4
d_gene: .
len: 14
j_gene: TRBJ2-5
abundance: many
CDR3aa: CASSFGQTQETQYF
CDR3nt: TGTGCCAGCAGTTTCGGACAAACCCAAGAGACCCAGTACTTC

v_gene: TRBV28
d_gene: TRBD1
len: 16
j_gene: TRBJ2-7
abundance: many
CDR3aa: CASSSTATGGVYEQYF
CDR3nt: TGTGCCAGCAGTTCCACTGCGACAGGGGGCGTCTACGAGCAGTACTTC

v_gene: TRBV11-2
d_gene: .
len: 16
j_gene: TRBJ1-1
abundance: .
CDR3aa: CASSLDLGRGNTEAFF
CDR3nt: TGTGCCAGCAGCTTAGATTTGGGCAGGGGGAACACTGAAGCTTTCTTT

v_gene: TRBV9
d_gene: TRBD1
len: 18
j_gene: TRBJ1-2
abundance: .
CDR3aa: CASSVDLDHETGGSGYTF
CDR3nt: TGTGCCAGCAGCGTAGACTTGGATCACGAGACAGGGGGCTCTGGCTACACCTTC

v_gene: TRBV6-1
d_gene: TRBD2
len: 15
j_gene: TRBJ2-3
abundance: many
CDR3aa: CASSPRLAGTDTQYF
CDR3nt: TGTGCCAGCAGTCCTAGACTAGCGGGGACAGATACGCAGTATTTT

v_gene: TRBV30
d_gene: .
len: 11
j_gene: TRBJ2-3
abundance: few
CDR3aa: CAWSSLGAQYF
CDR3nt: TGTGCCTGGAGTTCCCTTGGAGCGCAGTATTTT

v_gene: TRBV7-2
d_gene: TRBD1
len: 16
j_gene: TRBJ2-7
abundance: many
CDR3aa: CASSLVSGTAAYEQYF
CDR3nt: TGTGCCAGCAGCTTAGTTTCTGGGACAGCTGCCTACGAGCAGTACTTC

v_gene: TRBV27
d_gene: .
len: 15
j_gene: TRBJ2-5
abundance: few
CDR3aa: CASSLFWGRGETQYF
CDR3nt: TGTGCCAGCAGTTTATTCTGGGGGCGAGGAGAGACCCAGTACTTC

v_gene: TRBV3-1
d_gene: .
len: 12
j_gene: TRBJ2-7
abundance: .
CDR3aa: CASSQVGWEQYF
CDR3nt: TGTGCCAGCAGCCAAGTCGGATGGGAGCAGTACTTC

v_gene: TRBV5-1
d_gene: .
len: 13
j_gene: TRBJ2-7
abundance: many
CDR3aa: CASSLERSYEQYF
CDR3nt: TGCGCCAGCAGCTTGGAGAGGTCCTACGAGCAGTACTTC

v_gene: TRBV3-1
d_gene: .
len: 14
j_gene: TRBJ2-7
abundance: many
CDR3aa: CASSQTVSSYEQYF
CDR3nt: TGTGCCAGCAGCCAAACAGTTAGTTCCTACGAGCAGTACTTC

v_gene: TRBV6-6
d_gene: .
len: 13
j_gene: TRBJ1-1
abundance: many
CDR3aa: CASSYGGSGEAFF
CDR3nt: TGTGCCAGCAGTTACGGAGGGTCGGGTGAAGCTTTCTTT

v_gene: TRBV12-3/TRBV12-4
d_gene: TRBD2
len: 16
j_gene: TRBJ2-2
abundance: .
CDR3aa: CASSLPSSGGVGELFF
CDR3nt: TGTGCCAGCAGTTTACCGTCGAGCGGGGGGGTCGGGGAGCTGTTTTTT

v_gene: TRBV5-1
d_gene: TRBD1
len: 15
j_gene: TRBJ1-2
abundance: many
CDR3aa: CASSLRQGSNYGYTF
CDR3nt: TGCGCCAGCAGCTTGCGACAGGGATCTAACTATGGCTACACCTTC

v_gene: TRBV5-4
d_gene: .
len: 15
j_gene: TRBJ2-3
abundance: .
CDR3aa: CASSLQGFVRDTQYF
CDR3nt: TGTGCCAGCAGCTTACAGGGATTCGTTAGAGATACGCAGTATTTT

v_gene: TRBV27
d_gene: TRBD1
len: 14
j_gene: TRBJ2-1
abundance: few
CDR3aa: CASSTWDSSNEQFF
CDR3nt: TGTGCCAGCAGTACCTGGGACAGCTCCAATGAGCAGTTCTTC

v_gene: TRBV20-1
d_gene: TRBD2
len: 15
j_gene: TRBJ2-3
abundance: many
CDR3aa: CSARDRSGSRDTQYF
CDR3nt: TGCAGTGCTAGAGATAGGAGCGGGAGCCGCGATACGCAGTATTTT

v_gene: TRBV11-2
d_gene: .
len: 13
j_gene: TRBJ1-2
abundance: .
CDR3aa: CASSLGSYYGYTF
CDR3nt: TGTGCCAGCAGCTTAGGGTCGTACTATGGCTACACCTTC

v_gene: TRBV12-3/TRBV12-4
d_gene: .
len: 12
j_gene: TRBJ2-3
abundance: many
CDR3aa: CASSEDTDTQYF
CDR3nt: TGTGCCAGCAGCGAGGACACAGATACGCAGTATTTT